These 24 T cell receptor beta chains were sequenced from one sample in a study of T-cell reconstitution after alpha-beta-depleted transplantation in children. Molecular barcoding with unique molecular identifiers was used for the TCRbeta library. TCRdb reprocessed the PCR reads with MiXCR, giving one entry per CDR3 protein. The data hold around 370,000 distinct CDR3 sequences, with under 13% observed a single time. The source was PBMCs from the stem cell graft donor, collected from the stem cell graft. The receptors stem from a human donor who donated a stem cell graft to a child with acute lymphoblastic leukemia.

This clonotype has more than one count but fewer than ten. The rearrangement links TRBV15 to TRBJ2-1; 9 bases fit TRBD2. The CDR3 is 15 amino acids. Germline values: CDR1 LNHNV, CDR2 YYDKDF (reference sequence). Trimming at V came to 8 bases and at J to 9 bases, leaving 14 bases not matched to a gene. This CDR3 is CATFNGLAGIGEQFF. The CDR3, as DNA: TGTGCCACCTTCAACGGGCTAGCGGGAATCGGTGAGCAGTTCTTC.

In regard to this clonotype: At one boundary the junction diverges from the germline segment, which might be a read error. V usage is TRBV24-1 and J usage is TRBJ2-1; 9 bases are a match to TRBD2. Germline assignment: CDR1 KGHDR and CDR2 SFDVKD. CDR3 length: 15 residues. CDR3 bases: TGTGCCACCAGTGATTCTAGCGGGAACTACCATGAGCAGTTCTTC. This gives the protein CATSDSSGNYHEQFF.

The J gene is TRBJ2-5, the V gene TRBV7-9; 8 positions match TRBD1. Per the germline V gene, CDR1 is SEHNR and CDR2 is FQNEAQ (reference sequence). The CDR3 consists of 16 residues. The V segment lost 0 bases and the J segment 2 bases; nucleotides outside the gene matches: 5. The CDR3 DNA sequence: TGTGCCAGCAGCTTAGCCCCCGGGACAGGACAAGAGACCCAGTACTTC. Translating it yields CASSLAPGTGQETQYF. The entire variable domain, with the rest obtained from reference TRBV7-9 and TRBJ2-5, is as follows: DTGVSQNPRHKITKRGQNVTFRCDPISEHNRLYWYRQTLGQGPEFLTYFQNEAQLEKSRLLSDRFSAERPKGSFSTLEIQRTEQGDSAMYLCASSLAPGTGQETQYFGPGTRLLVL.

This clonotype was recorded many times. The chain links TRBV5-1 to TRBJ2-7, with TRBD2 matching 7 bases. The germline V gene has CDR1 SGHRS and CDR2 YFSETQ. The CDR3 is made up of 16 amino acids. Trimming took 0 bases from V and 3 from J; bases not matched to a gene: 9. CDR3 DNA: TGCGCCAGCAGCTTGGAGGTGACTAGCCCCTACTACGAGCAGTACTTC. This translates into CASSLEVTSPYYEQYF.

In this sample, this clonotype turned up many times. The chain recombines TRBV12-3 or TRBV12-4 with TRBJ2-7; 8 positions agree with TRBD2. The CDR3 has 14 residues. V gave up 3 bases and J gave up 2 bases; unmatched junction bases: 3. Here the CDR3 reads CASSFTSGAYEQYF. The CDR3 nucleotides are TGTGCCAGCAGTTTCACTAGCGGAGCCTACGAGCAGTACTTC.

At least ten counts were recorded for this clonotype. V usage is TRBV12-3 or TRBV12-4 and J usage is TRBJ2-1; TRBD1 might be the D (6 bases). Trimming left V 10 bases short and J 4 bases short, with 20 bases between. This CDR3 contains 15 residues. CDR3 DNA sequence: TGTGCCATCCTTGCTCAGGGGCTAACATACAATGAGCAGTTCTTC. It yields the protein CAILAQGLTYNEQFF.

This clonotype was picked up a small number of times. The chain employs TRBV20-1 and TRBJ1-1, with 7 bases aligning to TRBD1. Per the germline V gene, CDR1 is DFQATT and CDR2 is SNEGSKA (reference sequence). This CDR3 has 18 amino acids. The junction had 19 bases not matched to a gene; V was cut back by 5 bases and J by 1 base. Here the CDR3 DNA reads TGCAGTGCTTCGCGTTACCGGACAGGTAGCTTCCAGAACACTGAAGCTTTCTTT. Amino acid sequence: CSASRYRTGSFQNTEAFF.

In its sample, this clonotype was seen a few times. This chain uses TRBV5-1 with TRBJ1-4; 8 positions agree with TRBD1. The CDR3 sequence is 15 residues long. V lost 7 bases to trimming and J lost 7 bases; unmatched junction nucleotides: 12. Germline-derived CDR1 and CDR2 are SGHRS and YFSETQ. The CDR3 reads CASGLAQGASEKLFF. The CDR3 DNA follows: TGCGCCAGCGGCCTAGCGCAGGGGGCTTCTGAAAAACTGTTTTTT.

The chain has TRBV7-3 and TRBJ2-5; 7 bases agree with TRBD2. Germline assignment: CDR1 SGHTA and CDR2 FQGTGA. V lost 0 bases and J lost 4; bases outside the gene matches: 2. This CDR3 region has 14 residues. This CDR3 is CASSLTGGLETQYF. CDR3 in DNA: TGTGCCAGCAGCTTAACGGGAGGGCTAGAGACCCAGTACTTC.

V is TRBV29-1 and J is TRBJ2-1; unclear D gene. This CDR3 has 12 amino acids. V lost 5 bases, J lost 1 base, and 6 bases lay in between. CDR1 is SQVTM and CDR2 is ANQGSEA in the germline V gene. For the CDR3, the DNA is TGCAGCGTTCTGTGGTCCTACAATGAGCAGTTCTTC. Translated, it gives CSVLWSYNEQFF.

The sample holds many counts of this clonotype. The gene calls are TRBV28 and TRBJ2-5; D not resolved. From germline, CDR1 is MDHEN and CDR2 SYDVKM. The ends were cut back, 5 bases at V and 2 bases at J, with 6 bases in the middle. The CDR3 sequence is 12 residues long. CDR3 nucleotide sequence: TGTGCCAGCAGTCCACCTCAAGAGACCCAGTACTTC. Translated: CASSPPQETQYF.

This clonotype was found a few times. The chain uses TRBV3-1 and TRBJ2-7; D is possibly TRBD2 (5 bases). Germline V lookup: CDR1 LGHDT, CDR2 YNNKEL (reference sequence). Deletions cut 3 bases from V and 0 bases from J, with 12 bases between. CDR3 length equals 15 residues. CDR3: CASSHGLRSSYEQYF. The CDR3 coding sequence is TGTGCCAGCAGCCACGGACTCAGGAGCTCCTACGAGCAGTACTTC.

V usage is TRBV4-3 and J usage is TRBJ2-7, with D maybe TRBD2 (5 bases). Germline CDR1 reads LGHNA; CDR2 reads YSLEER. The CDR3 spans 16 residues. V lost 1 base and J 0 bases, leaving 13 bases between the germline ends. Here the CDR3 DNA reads TGCGCCAGCAGCCAAGGGTCTAGCACGAGCTCCTACGAGCAGTACTTC. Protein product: CASSQGSSTSSYEQYF.

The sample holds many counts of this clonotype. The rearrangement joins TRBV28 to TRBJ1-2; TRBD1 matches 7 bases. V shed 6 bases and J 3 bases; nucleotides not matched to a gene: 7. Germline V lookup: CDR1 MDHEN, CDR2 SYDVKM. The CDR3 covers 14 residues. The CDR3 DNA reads TGTGCCAGCAGCCTCGGGACAGTTGACTATGGCTACACCTTC. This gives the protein CASSLGTVDYGYTF.

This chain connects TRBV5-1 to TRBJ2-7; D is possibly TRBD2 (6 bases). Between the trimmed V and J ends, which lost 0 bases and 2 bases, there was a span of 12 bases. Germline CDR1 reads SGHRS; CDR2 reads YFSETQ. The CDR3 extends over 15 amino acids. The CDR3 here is CASSLDDRGTYEQYF. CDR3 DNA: TGCGCCAGCAGCTTGGACGATCGCGGGACCTACGAGCAGTACTTC.

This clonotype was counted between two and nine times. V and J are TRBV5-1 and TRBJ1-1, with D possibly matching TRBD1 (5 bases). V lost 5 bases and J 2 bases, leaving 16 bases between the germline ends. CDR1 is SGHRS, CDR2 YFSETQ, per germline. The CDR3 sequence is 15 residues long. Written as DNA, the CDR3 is TGCGCCAGCAGTCTGGAGGGGTCCCCAAACACTGAAGCTTTCTTT. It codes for CASSLEGSPNTEAFF.

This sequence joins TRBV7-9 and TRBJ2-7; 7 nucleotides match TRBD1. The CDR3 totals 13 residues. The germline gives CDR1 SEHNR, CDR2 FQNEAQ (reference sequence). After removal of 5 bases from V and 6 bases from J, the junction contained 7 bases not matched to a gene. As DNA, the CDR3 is TGTGCCAGCAGCGACGGGACAGTAAGCGAGCAGTACTTC. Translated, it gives CASSDGTVSEQYF.

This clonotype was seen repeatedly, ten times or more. CDR3 residues: CASSWDGSYEQYF. CDR3 in DNA: TGCGCCAGCAGCTGGGACGGTTCCTACGAGCAGTACTTC. The chain has TRBV5-1 and TRBJ2-7, with D possibly being TRBD1 or TRBD2 (5 bases each). This CDR3 has 13 residues. Trimming pared 3 bases from V and 1 base from J, leaving 8 bases between. Germline V CDR1 and CDR2: SGHRS, YFSETQ.

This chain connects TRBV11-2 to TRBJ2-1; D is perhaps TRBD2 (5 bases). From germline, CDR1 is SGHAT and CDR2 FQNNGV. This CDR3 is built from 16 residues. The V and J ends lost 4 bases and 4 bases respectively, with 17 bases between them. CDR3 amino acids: CASSWGTSSRYNEQFF. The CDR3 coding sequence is TGTGCCAGCAGCTGGGGTACTAGTTCCCGATACAATGAGCAGTTCTTC.

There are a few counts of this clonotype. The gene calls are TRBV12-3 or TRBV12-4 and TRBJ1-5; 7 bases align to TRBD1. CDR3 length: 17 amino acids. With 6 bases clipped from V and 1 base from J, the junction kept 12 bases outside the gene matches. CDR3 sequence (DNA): TGTGCCAGCAGCCGGGACAGCCTGAGCGGAAGCAATCAGCCCCAGCATTTT. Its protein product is CASSRDSLSGSNQPQHF.

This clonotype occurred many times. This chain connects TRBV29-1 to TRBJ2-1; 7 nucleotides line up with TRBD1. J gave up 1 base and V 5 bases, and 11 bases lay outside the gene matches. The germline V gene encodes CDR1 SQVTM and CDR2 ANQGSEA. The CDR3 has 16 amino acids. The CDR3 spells CSVITNRGRSYNEQFF. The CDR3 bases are TGCAGCGTTATCACCAACAGGGGCAGGTCCTACAATGAGCAGTTCTTC.

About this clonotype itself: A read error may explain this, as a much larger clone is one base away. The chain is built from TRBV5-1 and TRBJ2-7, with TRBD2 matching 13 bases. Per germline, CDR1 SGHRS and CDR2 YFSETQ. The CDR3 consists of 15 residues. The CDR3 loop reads CASSLRLAGGYDQYF. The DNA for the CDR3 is TGCGCCAGCAGCCTACGACTAGCGGGAGGTTACGACCAGTACTTC.

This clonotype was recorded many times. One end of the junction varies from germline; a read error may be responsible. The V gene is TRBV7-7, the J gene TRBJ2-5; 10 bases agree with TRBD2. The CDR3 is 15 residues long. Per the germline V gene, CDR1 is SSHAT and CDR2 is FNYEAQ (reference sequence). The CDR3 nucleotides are TGTGCTAGCAGCAGCGGGAGGGTGTACCAAGAGACCCAGTACTTC. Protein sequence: CASSSGRVYQETQYF.

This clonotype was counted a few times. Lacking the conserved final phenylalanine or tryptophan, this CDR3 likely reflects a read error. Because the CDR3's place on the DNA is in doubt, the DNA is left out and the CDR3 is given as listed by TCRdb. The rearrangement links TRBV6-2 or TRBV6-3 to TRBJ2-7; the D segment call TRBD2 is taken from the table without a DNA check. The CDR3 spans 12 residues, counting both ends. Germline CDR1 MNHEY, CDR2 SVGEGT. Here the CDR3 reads CASSNPGTSGFI.